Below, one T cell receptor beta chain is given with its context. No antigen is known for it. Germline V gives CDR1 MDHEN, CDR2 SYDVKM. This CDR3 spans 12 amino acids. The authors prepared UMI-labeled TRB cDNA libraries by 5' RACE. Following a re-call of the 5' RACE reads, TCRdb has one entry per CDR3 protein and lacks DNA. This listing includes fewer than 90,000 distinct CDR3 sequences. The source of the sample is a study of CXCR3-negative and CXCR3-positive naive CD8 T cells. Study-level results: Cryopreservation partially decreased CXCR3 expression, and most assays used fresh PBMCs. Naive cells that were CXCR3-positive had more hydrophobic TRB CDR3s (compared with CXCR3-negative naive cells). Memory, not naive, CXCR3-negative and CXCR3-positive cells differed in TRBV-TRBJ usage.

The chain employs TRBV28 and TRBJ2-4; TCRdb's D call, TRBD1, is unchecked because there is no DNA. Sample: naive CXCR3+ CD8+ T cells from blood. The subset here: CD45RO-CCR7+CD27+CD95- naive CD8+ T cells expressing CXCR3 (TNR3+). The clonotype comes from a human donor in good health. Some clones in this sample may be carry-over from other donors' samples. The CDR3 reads CASSYGGDIQYF.